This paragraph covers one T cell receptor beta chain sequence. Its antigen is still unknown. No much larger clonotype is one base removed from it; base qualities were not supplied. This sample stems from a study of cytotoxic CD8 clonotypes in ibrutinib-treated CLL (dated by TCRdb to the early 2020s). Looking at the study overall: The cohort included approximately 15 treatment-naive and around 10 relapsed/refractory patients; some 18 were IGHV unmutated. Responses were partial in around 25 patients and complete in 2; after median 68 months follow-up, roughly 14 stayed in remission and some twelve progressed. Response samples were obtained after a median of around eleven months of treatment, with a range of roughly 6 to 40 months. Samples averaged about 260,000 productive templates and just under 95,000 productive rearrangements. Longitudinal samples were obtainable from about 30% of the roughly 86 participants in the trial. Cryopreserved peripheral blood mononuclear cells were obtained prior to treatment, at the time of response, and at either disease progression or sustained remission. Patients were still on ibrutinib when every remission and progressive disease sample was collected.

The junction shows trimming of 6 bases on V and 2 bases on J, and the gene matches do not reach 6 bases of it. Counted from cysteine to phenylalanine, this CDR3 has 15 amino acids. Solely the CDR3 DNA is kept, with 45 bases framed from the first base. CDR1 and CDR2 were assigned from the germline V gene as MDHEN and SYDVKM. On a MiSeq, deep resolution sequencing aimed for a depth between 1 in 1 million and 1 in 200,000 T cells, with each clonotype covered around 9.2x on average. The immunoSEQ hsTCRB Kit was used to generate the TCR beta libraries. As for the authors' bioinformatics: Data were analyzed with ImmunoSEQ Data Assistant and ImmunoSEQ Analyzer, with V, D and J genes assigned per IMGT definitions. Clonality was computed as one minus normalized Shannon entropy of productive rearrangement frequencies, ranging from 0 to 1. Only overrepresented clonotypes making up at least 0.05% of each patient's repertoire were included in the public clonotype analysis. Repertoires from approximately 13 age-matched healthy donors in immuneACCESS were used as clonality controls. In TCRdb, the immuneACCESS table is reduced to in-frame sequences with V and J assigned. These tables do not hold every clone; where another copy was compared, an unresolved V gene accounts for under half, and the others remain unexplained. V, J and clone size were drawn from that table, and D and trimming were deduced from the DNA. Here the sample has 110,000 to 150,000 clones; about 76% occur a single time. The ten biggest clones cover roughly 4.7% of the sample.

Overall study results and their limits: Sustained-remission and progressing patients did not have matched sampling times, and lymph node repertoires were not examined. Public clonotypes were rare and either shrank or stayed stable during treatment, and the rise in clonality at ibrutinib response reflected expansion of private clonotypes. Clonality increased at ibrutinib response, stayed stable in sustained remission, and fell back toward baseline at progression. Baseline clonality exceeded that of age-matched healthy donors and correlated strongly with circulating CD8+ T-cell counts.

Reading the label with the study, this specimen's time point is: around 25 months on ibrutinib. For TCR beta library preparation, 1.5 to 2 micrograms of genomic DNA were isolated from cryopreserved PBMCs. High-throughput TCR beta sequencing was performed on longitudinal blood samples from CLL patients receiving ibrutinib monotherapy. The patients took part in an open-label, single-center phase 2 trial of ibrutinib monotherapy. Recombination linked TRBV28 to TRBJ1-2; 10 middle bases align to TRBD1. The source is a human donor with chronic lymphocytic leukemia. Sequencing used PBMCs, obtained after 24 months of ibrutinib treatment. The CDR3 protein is CASSQWTGGNYGYTF. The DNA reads TGTGCCAGCAGCCAATGGACAGGGGGAAACTATGGCTACACCTTC.